The rows below give T cell receptor beta chains drawn from one sample of a study of cytotoxic CD8 clonotypes in ibrutinib-treated CLL. Repertoires were generated with immunoSEQ multiplex PCR, while TCRdb's copy carries only in-frame clones and drops some. The data show more than 75,000 clones, roughly 80% seen once. Sequencing used PBMCs, obtained after 24 months of ibrutinib treatment. These receptors were taken from a human donor with chronic lymphocytic leukemia. Each CDR3 is given with its conserved first and last residue. D genes are given only for firm matches. Size tells how often a clone was seen (once, few, many) or the class of an expanded clone, and some rows leave it out.

v_call	j_call	clone_size	d_call	cdr3_nt	cdr3_aa
TRBV5-1	TRBJ2-5	.	TRBD2	TGCGCCAGCAGCTCAGGCGGGACTAGCGGGTCTGTGGAGACCCAGTACTTC	CASSSGGTSGSVETQYF
TRBV30	TRBJ2-1	.	.	TGTGCCTGGAGTCCTGATAGTCGGTGGTACAATGAGCAGTTCTTC	CAWSPDSRWYNEQFF
TRBV7-9	TRBJ1-2	few	.	TGTGCCAGCAGCTTAACCTATGGCTACACCTTC	CASSLTYGYTF
TRBV28	TRBJ1-1	once	TRBD1	TGTGCCAGCAGGTACCGGGACAGGGGGGTAACTGAAGCTTTCTTT	CASRYRDRGVTEAFF
TRBV4-2	TRBJ1-5	few	TRBD1	TGTGCCAGCAGCCTCCGTAAGGTCGGGACAGGACTGGGGGAGCCCCAGCATTTT	CASSLRKVGTGLGEPQHF
TRBV27	TRBJ2-7	.	TRBD1	TGTGCCAGCAGTTTATTTGCAGGGGGTCGTAACGAGCAGTACTTC	CASSLFAGGRNEQYF
TRBV6-1	TRBJ1-2	.	.	TGTGCCAGCACGGACCTCTATGGCTACACCTTC	CASTDLYGYTF
TRBV7-7	TRBJ2-3	.	.	TGTGCTAGCAGCTTAGCCGGTGGCAGGGGACCCACAGATACGCAGTATTTT	CASSLAGGRGPTDTQYF
TRBV9	TRBJ1-6	.	.	TGTGCCAGCAGCGTAGATCAGGGGAAGGAACCCCTCCACTTT	CASSVDQGKEPLHF
TRBV11-2	TRBJ2-1	.	TRBD2	TGTGCCAGCAGCCGGGAGGGCGGCTCCTACAATGAGCAGTTCTTC	CASSREGGSYNEQFF
TRBV7-8	TRBJ1-1	.	.	TGTGCCAGCAGCCTGACAGTGAACACTGAAGCTTTCTTT	CASSLTVNTEAFF
TRBV27	TRBJ2-7	.	TRBD2	TGTGCCAGCAGCCCGAGGGCGACCGGGACTAGCGGCCTAGAAGAGCAGTACTTC	CASSPRATGTSGLEEQYF
TRBV19	TRBJ1-5	.	.	TGTGCCAGTAGGAGGGACGGAGCTTATAGCAATCAGCCCCAGCATTTT	CASRRDGAYSNQPQHF
TRBV7-2	TRBJ2-3	.	.	TGTGCCAGCAGCCTCAGCCGGTCCCGAGCCCGCACAGATACGCAGTATTTT	CASSLSRSRARTDTQYF
TRBV5-6	TRBJ2-5	few	.	TGTGCCAGCAGCCAGGGGACTGGACAAGAGACCCAGTACTTC	CASSQGTGQETQYF
TRBV15	TRBJ2-6	.	.	TGTGCCACCAGCGGCGACCGGTACTCTGGGGCCAACGTCCTGACTTTC	CATSGDRYSGANVLTF
TRBV19	TRBJ1-1	once	.	TGTGCCAGTAGTATACCTCGGGGCCAATGGGACACTGAAGCTTTCTTT	CASSIPRGQWDTEAFF
TRBV5-1	TRBJ1-2	.	.	TGCGCCAGCCGTAGCACCCAGGGAAACTATGGCTACACCTTC	CASRSTQGNYGYTF
TRBV29-1	TRBJ1-1	.	TRBD1	TGCAGCGTTGAAGATTTTTGGGGACAGGGCCTTTTCTTT	CSVEDFWGQGLFF
TRBV5-1	TRBJ1-3	.	.	TGCGCCAGCAGCTTGGGGTGGGACTCTGGAAACACCATATATTTT	CASSLGWDSGNTIYF
TRBV5-1	TRBJ2-3	.	TRBD2	TGCGCCAGCAGCTTGGCCTATAGCGGGGGAATCACAGATACGCAGTATTTT	CASSLAYSGGITDTQYF
TRBV7-3	TRBJ2-3	.	TRBD1	TGTGCCAGCAGCTTAAATGGACAGGGACTCACAGATACGCAGTATTTT	CASSLNGQGLTDTQYF
TRBV6-1	TRBJ2-3	.	.	TGTGCCAGCAGTGAAGCGCTTCTGCTCCAAGGGGGGTATTTT	CASSEALLLQGGYF
TRBV28	TRBJ1-2	few	.	TGTGCCAGCACCCCGGGCAATCACTATGGCTACACCTTC	CASTPGNHYGYTF
TRBV28	TRBJ2-7	.	TRBD1	TGTGCCAGCAGGGGGACAGGGGGCGCCCCGTACGAGCAGTACTTC	CASRGTGGAPYEQYF
TRBV25-1	TRBJ2-1	.	.	TGTGCCAGCACCCCTGGAGGGCTTGAGCAGTTCTTC	CASTPGGLEQFF
TRBV30	TRBJ2-7	.	.	TGTGCCACCCGAGGGGCCTCCTACGAGCAGTACTTC	CATRGASYEQYF
TRBV20-1	TRBJ2-7	.	.	TGCAGTGCTAGAGATAACCTAGCAGATTACTTC	CSARDNLADYF
TRBV7-9	TRBJ1-1	.	.	TGTGCCAGCAGCGTCGCACCCAGGGCTTTCTTT	CASSVAPRAFF
TRBV6-1	TRBJ1-4	.	TRBD1	TGTGCCAGCAGTGCTAAGGGGGCGGGATCCGAAAAACTGTTTTTT	CASSAKGAGSEKLFF
TRBV7-2	TRBJ2-2	.	.	TGTGCCAGCAGCTTATGGGGGTACGGGGAGCTGTTTTTT	CASSLWGYGELFF
TRBV6-5	TRBJ2-5	.	TRBD2	TGTGCCAGCCGGGGACTAGCGGGCCCAAAGTACTTC	CASRGLAGPKYF
TRBV11-2	TRBJ2-7	.	.	TGTGCCAGCAGCTCCTCGCGGCGGAGCTCCTACGAGCAGTACTTC	CASSSSRRSSYEQYF